This TCR beta chain was identified in a study of PD-L1 blockade in urothelial cancer. Some clones are missing from TCRdb's copy, which holds only in-frame ones; the method was immunoSEQ multiplex PCR. The table includes approximately 38,000 clones, roughly 89% detected once. The CDR3 covers 14 residues. Trimming cost V 3 bases and J 8 bases, with 14 bases left between them. The germline V gene encodes CDR1 SSHAT and CDR2 FNYEAQ (reference sequence). This specimen consisted of PBMCs, obtained around atezolizumab (anti-PD-L1) treatment. The chain uses TRBV7-7 and TRBJ2-1, with D possibly TRBD1 on 5 matching bases. The receptor was derived from a man aged 60 to 69 with urothelial cancer. CDR3 in DNA: TGTGCCAGCAGCTTGGGGCAAGGAGAATATGAGCAGTTCTTC. It encodes CASSLGQGEYEQFF.